The 14 T cell receptor beta chains below all came from one sample that was sequenced in a study of T cell changes during pregnancy in multiple sclerosis (dated by TCRdb to about 2019). The library was produced with the immunoSEQ multiplex PCR assay. As stored in TCRdb, this immuneACCESS dataset retains in-frame rearrangements with V and J assigned. A fraction of the clones does not appear; measured against another copy, unresolved V genes explain less than half of the discrepancy, and the remainder lacks a known reason. This sample is represented by approximately 83,000 clones; 85% to 95% of them were singletons. The ten largest make up about 4.5% of the sample. Sample: peripheral blood, taken in the first trimester of pregnancy. These receptors were obtained from a female donor with multiple sclerosis, enrolled in a pregnancy study.

The chain joins TRBV27 to TRBJ1-2; TRBD1 might be the D (5 bases). V was shortened by 4 bases and J by 4 bases, with 13 bases between the two germline ends. CDR1 is MNHEY, CDR2 SMNVEV, per germline (reference sequence). The CDR3 is 14 amino acids. In DNA form, the CDR3 reads TGTGCCAGCAGTTCGTTCATCGGGGGCTATGGCTACACCTTC. Translation gives CASSSFIGGYGYTF.

V gene TRBV11-2 combines with J gene TRBJ1-5; D gene ambiguous. The CDR3 is 13 amino acids. V was clipped by 5 bases and J by 6 bases, with 11 bases between them. Germline CDR1 SGHAT, CDR2 FQNNGV. CDR3 region: CASSEYFGQPQHF. Here the CDR3 DNA reads TGTGCCAGCAGCGAATACTTCGGTCAGCCCCAGCATTTT.

The chain combines TRBV6-4 with TRBJ1-6, with TRBD1 matching 9 bases. The junction had 10 bases not matched to a gene; V was cut back by 0 bases and J by 16 bases. From germline, CDR1 is MRHNA and CDR2 SNTAGT. The CDR3 spans 15 residues. This CDR3 reads CASSDSGTGIPRLHF. The CDR3 DNA follows: TGTGCCAGCAGTGACTCGGGGACAGGGATACCCCGACTCCACTTT.

About this clone: Other DNA sequences from this sample encode an identical CDR3 as well. This chain joins TRBV9 and TRBJ2-5; the D gene is possibly TRBD2 (7 bases). The V end lost 2 bases, the J end lost 1 base, and 9 bases lay between the germline ends. This CDR3 region has 14 residues. CDR1 and CDR2 (germline): SGDLS, YYNGEE. CDR3 sequence reads: CASSVGGLQETQYF. The CDR3 DNA sequence: TGTGCCAGCAGCGTCGGGGGGCTCCAAGAGACCCAGTACTTC.

The chain carries TRBV27 and TRBJ2-1, with 8 bases matching TRBD1. CDR1 and CDR2 (germline): MNHEY, SMNVEV (reference sequence). CDR3 length equals 15 residues. Trimming cost V 2 bases and J 4 bases; bases outside gene matches: 4. The CDR3 DNA reads TGTGCCAGCAGTTTACGGGGACAGGCGTACAATGAGCAGTTCTTC. This codes for CASSLRGQAYNEQFF.

This chain uses TRBV2 with TRBJ1-5; the D is unclear. Germline V lookup: CDR1 SNHLY, CDR2 FYNNEI. V lost 7 bases and J lost 5, with 12 bases in between. CDR3 size: 13 residues. For the CDR3, the DNA is TGTGCCAGCACAGGACTATCCTATCAGCCCCAGCATTTT. Amino acids: CASTGLSYQPQHF.

A remark on this clone: Other DNA variants within this sample encode the same CDR3. The J gene is TRBJ1-1, the V gene TRBV14, with a possible D match to TRBD1 (5 bases). Germline assignment: CDR1 SGHDN and CDR2 FVKESK. V shed 4 bases and J shed 8 bases, with 11 bases lying between them. The CDR3 extends over 12 amino acids. Here the CDR3 DNA reads TGTGCCAGCAGCCCTGGGGGGACCGAAGCTTTCTTT. Amino acids: CASSPGGTEAFF. Supplemented by reference TRBV14 and TRBJ1-1, the full variable domain reads EAGVTQFPSHSVIEKGQTVTLRCDPISGHDNLYWYRRVMGKEIKFLLHFVKESKQDESGMPNNRFLAERTGGTYSTLKVQPAELEDSGVYFCASSPGGTEAFFGQGTRLTVV.

V and J are TRBV30 and TRBJ2-5; D not certain. The CDR3 length is 11 residues. Trimming pared 3 bases from V and 2 bases from J, leaving 4 bases between. Germline V gene lookup returns CDR1 GTSNPN and CDR2 SVGIG (reference sequence). The CDR3 region is CAWSPQETQYF. The CDR3 DNA follows: TGTGCCTGGAGCCCGCAAGAGACCCAGTACTTC.

The chain recombines TRBV5-1 with TRBJ1-2, with TRBD1 matching 7 bases. Germline CDR1 SGHRS, CDR2 YFSETQ. This CDR3 region has 15 residues. Trimming removed 0 bases from V and 5 bases from J; junction bases left unmatched: 7. This chain's CDR3 is CASSLEGGRGYGYTF. The CDR3 DNA follows: TGCGCCAGCAGCTTGGAAGGGGGCCGGGGGTATGGCTACACCTTC.

V is TRBV6-1 and J is TRBJ1-5; 8 nucleotides agree with TRBD1. The CDR3 is made up of 15 amino acids. Per the germline V gene, CDR1 is MNHNS and CDR2 is SASEGT. V gave up 6 bases and J gave up 1 base; unmatched junction bases: 5. Written as DNA, the CDR3 is TGTGCCAGCAGAGATGACAGGGGCAGCAATCAGCCCCAGCATTTT. Protein product: CASRDDRGSNQPQHF.

The J gene is TRBJ2-4, the V gene TRBV6-7; 11 nucleotides match TRBD2. TRBV6-7 is given ORF status, its function remaining uncertain. V dropped 6 bases and J dropped 0; count of bases not matched to a gene: 10. The CDR3 has 18 amino acids. The CDR3 bases are TGTGCCAGCAGCACGGAGACTAGCGGGGAACTAGCCAAAAACATTCAGTACTTC. This translates into CASSTETSGELAKNIQYF.

J is TRBJ2-1 and V is TRBV7-9; tentative D call: TRBD2 (6 bases). Trimming cost V 3 bases and J 5 bases, with 17 bases left between them. This CDR3 spans 16 amino acids. CDR1 and CDR2 (germline): SEHNR, FQNEAQ (reference sequence). CDR3: CASSFHGGVLHNEQFF. CDR3 sequence (DNA): TGTGCCAGCAGCTTCCACGGCGGGGTCCTTCACAATGAGCAGTTCTTC.

The chain combines TRBV5-1 with TRBJ1-2, with a possible D match to TRBD1 (5 bases). Germline lookup yields CDR1 SGHRS and CDR2 YFSETQ. This CDR3 is built from 16 residues. Deletions cut 2 bases from V and 1 base from J, with 15 bases between. In nucleotides, the CDR3 is TGCGCCAGCAGCTTACGGGCTACAGGCCTTAACTATGGCTACACCTTC. Protein product: CASSLRATGLNYGYTF.

This chain uses TRBV25-1 with TRBJ2-7; D is undetermined. CDR3 length: 13 amino acids. Germline CDR1 MGHDK, CDR2 SYGVNS. With 4 bases removed from V and 1 base from J, the gap between germline ends came to 8 bases. The CDR3 DNA sequence: TGTGCCAGCAGTGGATACAGTTCCTACGAGCAGTACTTC. Translating gives CASSGYSSYEQYF.